Each of the 16 T cell receptor beta chains below was sequenced from the same sample in a study of cytomegalovirus exposure and HLA in healthy donors. The protocol was immunoSEQ multiplex PCR, while the TCRdb copy is restricted to in-frame clones and leaves out a portion. The data show 170,000 or so clones, approximately 83% seen once. Sequenced material: PBMCs. The origin of the receptors is a woman younger than 35 in good health and CMV-seropositive.

The chain uses TRBV14 and TRBJ2-1; 8 bases fit TRBD1. V lost 0 bases and J lost 8; bases outside the gene matches: 9. The CDR3 contains 16 residues. Germline CDR1 reads SGHDN; CDR2 reads FVKESK. The chain's CDR3 is CASSQDGPRGLDEQFF. The CDR3 nucleotides read TGTGCCAGCAGCCAAGATGGGCCCAGGGGGCTGGATGAGCAGTTCTTC. The complete variable domain, with remaining parts taken from reference TRBV14 and TRBJ2-1, reads EAGVTQFPSHSVIEKGQTVTLRCDPISGHDNLYWYRRVMGKEIKFLLHFVKESKQDESGMPNNRFLAERTGGTYSTLKVQPAELEDSGVYFCASSQDGPRGLDEQFFGPGTRLTVL.

This rearrangement joins TRBV18 to TRBJ1-4, with a weak D call TRBD1 (6 bases). The CDR3 is 15 amino acids. V lost 4 bases, J lost 8 bases, and 17 bases lay in between. CDR1 is KGHSH, CDR2 LQKENI, per germline. CDR3 amino acids: CASSLTGTSREKLFF. In nucleotides, the CDR3 is TGTGCCAGCTCACTAACCGGGACAAGCAGAGAAAAACTGTTTTTT.

The CDR3 protein is CASSFGQLNEKLFF. The CDR3 DNA reads TGTGCCAGCAGCTTTGGACAACTGAATGAAAAACTGTTTTTT. The rearrangement joins TRBV5-6 to TRBJ1-4, with a tentative D call TRBD1 (5 bases). CDR3 length: 14 amino acids. In germline, CDR1 is SGHDT, CDR2 YYEEEE. V was clipped by 2 bases and J by 5 bases, with 10 bases between them.

V gene TRBV5-6 combines with J gene TRBJ2-7; TRBD1 agrees at 11 bases. V was pared by 4 bases and J by 3 bases, with 9 bases of the junction left unmatched. There are 16 residues in the CDR3. CDR1 SGHDT and CDR2 YYEEEE come from the germline V gene. The CDR3 bases are TGTGCCAGCAGCGGCGGGACAGGGGGACTCTTCTACGAGCAGTACTTC. Protein product: CASSGGTGGLFYEQYF.

This clone showed up just a few times. The gene calls are TRBV7-6 and TRBJ2-5; 13 nucleotides align to TRBD2. This CDR3 is 18 amino acids long. Germline loops: CDR1 SGHVS, CDR2 FNYEAQ. With 4 bases clipped from V and 4 bases from J, the junction kept 12 bases outside the gene matches. The CDR3 loop is CASSSPTSGGLLGETQYF. For the CDR3, the DNA is TGTGCCAGCAGCTCCCCGACTAGCGGGGGGTTGTTGGGAGAGACCCAGTACTTC.

This clone was seen more than once but under ten times. The chain uses TRBV9 and TRBJ1-3; possibly TRBD1 for D (6 bases). V lost 4 bases and J lost 3, with 14 bases in between. The CDR3 is 15 amino acids. Germline CDR1 SGDLS, CDR2 YYNGEE. The CDR3 loop reads CASSPGGQLGNTIYF. The CDR3 region has the DNA TGTGCCAGCAGCCCGGGGGGGCAGCTTGGAAACACCATATATTTT.

V is TRBV7-3 and J is TRBJ2-3, with 8 bases aligning to TRBD1. CDR1 is SGHTA and CDR2 is FQGTGA in the germline V gene. The CDR3 spans 15 residues. The V segment lost 2 bases and the J segment 5 bases; nucleotides outside the gene matches: 6. The CDR3 region is CASSLRVDRGDTQYF. For the CDR3, the DNA is TGTGCCAGCAGCTTACGGGTTGACAGGGGAGATACGCAGTATTTT. Based on the CDR3 plus reference TRBV7-3 and TRBJ2-3, the full variable domain is GAGVSQTPSNKVTEKGKYVELRCDPISGHTALYWYRQSLGQGPEFLIYFQGTGAADDSGLPNDRFFAVRPEGSVSTLKIQRTERGDSAVYLCASSLRVDRGDTQYFGPGTRLTVL.

This rearrangement joins TRBV2 to TRBJ1-2; tentative D call: TRBD1 (6 bases). The CDR3 runs 17 residues. CDR1 and CDR2 (germline): SNHLY, FYNNEI. Trimming left V 2 bases short and J 4 bases short, with 20 bases between. The chain's CDR3 is CASSEWEGGTPPYGYTF. CDR3 DNA sequence: TGTGCCAGCAGTGAATGGGAGGGGGGGACCCCTCCCTATGGCTACACCTTC.

V gene TRBV30 combines with J gene TRBJ2-5; TRBD2 aligns across 12 bases. Germline V lookup: CDR1 GTSNPN, CDR2 SVGIG (reference sequence). This CDR3 is 16 amino acids long. Unmatched junction bases numbered 7, after V lost 3 bases and J lost 2 bases. As DNA, the CDR3 is TGTGCCTGGAGGAACAACGGGACTAGCGGGCAAGAGACCCAGTACTTC. Amino acids: CAWRNNGTSGQETQYF.

This clone was found once. The chain employs TRBV6-1 and TRBJ2-2; D is undetermined. V dropped 6 bases and J dropped 0 bases, with 11 bases sitting between them. Germline CDR1 and CDR2: MNHNS and SASEGT. The CDR3 covers 15 residues. The CDR3 reads CASRRPQTNTGELFF. The CDR3 coding sequence is TGTGCCAGCAGGAGGCCACAAACGAACACCGGGGAGCTGTTTTTT.

This clone was detected only once. The chain combines TRBV15 with TRBJ1-1; no reliable D call. Per the germline V gene, CDR1 is LNHNV and CDR2 is YYDKDF (reference sequence). Between the trimmed V and J ends, which lost 0 bases and 4 bases, there was a span of 9 bases. CDR3 length: 14 residues. The CDR3 DNA follows: TGTGCCACCAGCAGAGATCTGAGGGTCACTGAAGCTTTCTTT. It specifies CATSRDLRVTEAFF.

The V gene is TRBV10-3, the J gene TRBJ1-6, with 7 bases matching TRBD1. The CDR3 runs 16 residues. Losses at the gene ends were 1 base for V and 5 bases for J; bases not matched to a gene: 5. The germline gives CDR1 ENHRY, CDR2 SYGVKD. The CDR3 sequence is CAISEFGTENNSPLHF. The CDR3 coding sequence is TGTGCCATCAGTGAGTTCGGGACAGAAAATAATTCACCCCTCCACTTT.

The chain combines TRBV5-1 with TRBJ2-7, with a possible D match to TRBD1 (6 bases). The V gene lost 2 bases and the J gene lost 4 bases, with 13 bases spanning the gap. The CDR3 spans 14 residues. The germline V gene has CDR1 SGHRS and CDR2 YFSETQ. The CDR3 sequence: CASSLQGDGYEQYF. The CDR3 coding sequence is TGCGCCAGCAGCTTACAGGGAGATGGGTACGAGCAGTACTTC.

V gene TRBV20-1 combines with J gene TRBJ2-5, with D tentatively TRBD2 (5 bases). Germline loops: CDR1 DFQATT, CDR2 SNEGSKA (reference sequence). Trimming shortened V by 3 bases and J by 3 bases, and 5 bases separated the two germline ends. CDR3 size: 11 residues. CDR3 in DNA: TGCAGTGCTAGCGGGGAAGAGACCCAGTACTTC. It specifies CSASGEETQYF.

The genes are TRBV6-5 and TRBJ2-3, with D possibly TRBD2 on 5 matching bases. Germline CDR1 reads MNHEY; CDR2 reads SVGAGI. The CDR3 runs 13 residues. V was pared by 6 bases and J by 2 bases, with 9 bases between. CDR3 coding DNA: TGTGCCAGCAGAAATAGCGACACAGATACGCAGTATTTT. It yields the protein CASRNSDTDTQYF.

V usage is TRBV2 and J usage is TRBJ2-5, with TRBD2 identical over 9 bases. CDR1 is SNHLY and CDR2 is FYNNEI in the germline V gene. This CDR3 is 15 amino acids long. J gave up 0 bases and V 6 bases, and 5 bases lay outside the gene matches. The CDR3 reads CASRLSGGNQETQYF. The CDR3 DNA reads as TGTGCCAGCAGATTAAGCGGGGGGAACCAAGAGACCCAGTACTTC.